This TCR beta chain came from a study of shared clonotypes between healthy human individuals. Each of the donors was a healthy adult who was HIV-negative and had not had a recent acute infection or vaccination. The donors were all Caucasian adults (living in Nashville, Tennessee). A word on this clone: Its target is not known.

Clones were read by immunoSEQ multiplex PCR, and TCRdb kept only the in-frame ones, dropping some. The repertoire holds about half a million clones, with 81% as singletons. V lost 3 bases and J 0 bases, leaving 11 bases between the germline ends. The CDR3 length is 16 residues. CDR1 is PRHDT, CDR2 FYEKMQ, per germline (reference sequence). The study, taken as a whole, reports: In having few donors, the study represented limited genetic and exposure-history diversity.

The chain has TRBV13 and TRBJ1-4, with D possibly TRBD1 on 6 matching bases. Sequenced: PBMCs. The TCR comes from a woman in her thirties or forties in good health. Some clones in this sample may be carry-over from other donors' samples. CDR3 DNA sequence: TGTGCCAGCAGCTTGACAGGAACTGCAACTAATGAAAAACTGTTTTTT. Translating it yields CASSLTGTATNEKLFF.